This passage covers 13 T cell receptor beta chains from one sample sequenced in a study of cytomegalovirus exposure and HLA in healthy donors. PCR was performed using 60 Vbeta and 13 Jbeta primers. This table comes from immunoSEQ multiplex PCR, and its TCRdb copy is limited to in-frame clones, with some not included. The table lists 110,000 to 150,000 clones, roughly four fifths of them singletons. Sequencing was performed on PBMCs. Receptors originate from a woman aged 60-75 years in good health and CMV-seropositive.

The rearrangement uses TRBV28 and TRBJ2-5, with a tentative D call TRBD1 (5 bases). The germline V gene has CDR1 MDHEN and CDR2 SYDVKM. V was cut by 5 bases and J by 2 bases, with 15 bases left in between. The CDR3 length is 15 residues. CDR3 loop: CASSRDSISQETQYF. CDR3 sequence (DNA): TGTGCCAGCAGTCGTGACAGTATCAGTCAAGAGACCCAGTACTTC.

V and J are TRBV28 and TRBJ2-7; maybe TRBD1 (5 bases). Trimming left V 10 bases short and J 2 bases short, with 6 bases between. The CDR3 covers 10 residues. Germline V CDR1 and CDR2: MDHEN, SYDVKM. CDR3 protein: CAIGAYEQYF. CDR3 nucleotides: TGTGCCATAGGGGCCTACGAGCAGTACTTC.

The chain couples TRBV7-8 to TRBJ1-1; TRBD1 agrees at 7 bases. V lost 3 bases to trimming and J lost 6 bases; unmatched junction nucleotides: 7. The CDR3 has 14 residues. Germline CDR1 reads SGHVS; CDR2 reads FQNEAQ. The CDR3 here is CASSLSGGISEAFF. DNA of the CDR3: TGTGCCAGCAGCTTGTCAGGGGGGATCTCTGAAGCTTTCTTT.

This chain uses TRBV6-6 with TRBJ2-5; 9 bases align to TRBD1. Germline V lookup: CDR1 MNHNY, CDR2 SVGAGI (reference sequence). This CDR3 region has 16 residues. Trimming removed 7 bases from V and 5 bases from J; junction bases left unmatched: 14. CDR3 bases: TGTGCCAGCACCGGGAAACAGGGGGCGGTTAGGGAGACCCAGTACTTC. It specifies CASTGKQGAVRETQYF.

The CDR3 sequence is CASSLSEGWTVNEQFF. For the CDR3, the DNA is TGTGCCAGCAGTTTATCTGAGGGGTGGACAGTTAATGAGCAGTTCTTC. The chain is built from TRBV27 and TRBJ2-1, with D tentatively TRBD1 (6 bases). V was cut by 0 bases and J by 7 bases, with 16 bases left in between. CDR3 length: 16 residues. In germline, CDR1 is MNHEY, CDR2 SMNVEV (reference sequence).

The table lists this clone with a few counts. CDR3 protein: CASSWGQGNTIYF. In DNA, the CDR3 is TGTGCCAGCAGCTGGGGACAGGGGAACACCATATATTTT. V is TRBV7-2 and J is TRBJ1-3, with 10 bases matching TRBD1. This CDR3 has 13 amino acids. The J segment lost 7 bases and the V segment lost 4 bases, leaving 1 base of the junction unmatched. The germline V gene encodes CDR1 SGHTA and CDR2 FQGNSA.

The chain recombines TRBV18 with TRBJ2-1; 9 bases are a match to TRBD2. The trim removed 1 base at V and 3 bases at J, leaving 4 bases unmatched. Looked up from germline, CDR1 is KGHSH and CDR2 is LQKENI. This CDR3 is 16 amino acids long. As DNA, the CDR3 is TGTGCCAGCTCACCACTTAGCGGGAGCGGCTACAATGAGCAGTTCTTC. Residues: CASSPLSGSGYNEQFF.

This chain links TRBV7-9 with TRBJ1-1; 10 bases match TRBD1. Trimming removed 2 bases from V and 5 bases from J; junction bases left unmatched: 2. This CDR3 spans 14 amino acids. From germline, CDR1 is SEHNR and CDR2 FQNEAQ (reference sequence). CDR3 sequence (DNA): TGTGCCAGCAGCTTATGGACAGGGGGTACTGAAGCTTTCTTT. Protein product: CASSLWTGGTEAFF.

The chain recombines TRBV30 with TRBJ2-7, with 8 nucleotides matching TRBD1. The trim removed 3 bases at V and 7 bases at J, leaving 2 bases unmatched. This CDR3 is built from 11 residues. Looked up from germline, CDR1 is GTSNPN and CDR2 is SVGIG (reference sequence). The CDR3 coding sequence is TGTGCCTGGAGGGACAGGGTGGAGCAGTACTTC. It codes for CAWRDRVEQYF.

The chain couples TRBV7-9 to TRBJ1-2; no firm D call. The CDR3 runs to 15 residues. Germline lookup yields CDR1 SEHNR and CDR2 FQNEAQ (reference sequence). Between the trimmed V and J ends, which lost 5 bases and 2 bases, there was a span of 15 bases. CDR3 DNA sequence: TGTGCCAGCAGCCGAATCACAGCTCCGAACTATGGCTACACCTTC. Amino acids: CASSRITAPNYGYTF.

The chain links TRBV7-9 to TRBJ2-6, with D unresolved. CDR3 length: 15 residues. Trimming cost V 2 bases and J 0 bases, with 5 bases left between them. Per the germline V gene, CDR1 is SEHNR and CDR2 is FQNEAQ (reference sequence). The CDR3 protein is CASSLRDSGANVLTF. The DNA of the CDR3 is TGTGCCAGCAGCTTACGCGACTCTGGGGCCAACGTCCTGACTTTC.

The rearrangement joins TRBV13 to TRBJ2-7, with D possibly TRBD2 on 5 matching bases. CDR1 is PRHDT, CDR2 FYEKMQ, per germline (reference sequence). Trimming pared 5 bases from V and 0 bases from J, leaving 17 bases between. The CDR3 extends over 16 amino acids. Here the CDR3 reads CASSQLGAERSYEQYF. For the CDR3, the DNA is TGTGCCAGCAGCCAACTAGGAGCGGAGCGCTCCTACGAGCAGTACTTC.

The V call is TRBV6-5, the J call TRBJ1-3; weak D call: TRBD1 (6 bases). Germline V gene sequence: CDR1 MNHEY, CDR2 SVGAGI. CDR3 length: 14 amino acids. The V end lost 6 bases, the J end lost 2 bases, and 11 bases lay between the germline ends. Here the CDR3 DNA reads TGTGCCAGCAGCAAACAGGGTCCTGGAAACACCATATATTTT. This codes for CASSKQGPGNTIYF.